The present T cell receptor beta chain was sequenced within a study of blood T cell repertoires in COVID-19. The V and J ends lost 3 bases and 4 bases respectively, with 12 bases between them. CDR1 and CDR2 (germline): DFQATT, SNEGSKA (reference sequence). CDR3 length: 13 residues. The repertoire was sequenced with immunoSEQ multiplex PCR; TCRdb's copy has only in-frame clones and lacks some. The sample contains under 350,000 clones, around nine tenths of which appear only once. The source material was PBMCs or T cells enriched from blood (not recorded which). The V and J genes are TRBV20-1 and TRBJ1-2; D unclear. This receptor was obtained from a woman under 30 who had recovered from COVID-19. The CDR3 region is CSASAHQVYGYTF. CDR3 sequence (DNA): TGCAGTGCTAGTGCTCACCAGGTCTATGGCTACACCTTC.